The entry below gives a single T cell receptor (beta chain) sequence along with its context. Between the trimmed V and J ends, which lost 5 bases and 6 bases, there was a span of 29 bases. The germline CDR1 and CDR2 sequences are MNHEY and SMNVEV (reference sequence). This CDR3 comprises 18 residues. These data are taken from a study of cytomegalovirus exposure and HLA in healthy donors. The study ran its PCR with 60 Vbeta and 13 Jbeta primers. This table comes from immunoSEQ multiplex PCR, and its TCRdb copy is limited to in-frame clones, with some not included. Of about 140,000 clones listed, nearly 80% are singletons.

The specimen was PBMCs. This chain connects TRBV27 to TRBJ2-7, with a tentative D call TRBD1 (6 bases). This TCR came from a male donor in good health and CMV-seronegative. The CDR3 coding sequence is TGTGCCAGCAGTCCCCTTGGCTTGGGGGCAGGAAGGATAGGCGAGCAGTACTTC. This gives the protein CASSPLGLGAGRIGEQYF.